Sequencing of this TCR beta chain was carried out in a study of shared clonotypes between healthy human individuals (dated by TCRdb to between 2020 and 2021). Notes on the research overall: A couple of women and three men aged 18 to 49 years were included in the cohort. For each donor, CD4 naive and CD4 memory were each run on three plates, CD8 naive on two plates, and CD8 memory on one plate. To estimate repertoire size and how much clonotype sharing occurs between individuals, the study deeply sequenced the blood TCR repertoires of several healthy adults. To increase sequencing depth and limit assay-specific biases, TCR repertoire library preparation and sequencing were carried out by different laboratories using diverse techniques. Leukapheresis yielded between about 0.94 and 9.5 billion PBMCs per donor. Overall results and qualifications from the work: Sampling was restricted to blood, and TCR repertoires in tissues likely differ from the TCR repertoires found in blood. About 5% of naive CD4, around 4% of naive CD8, roughly 2.4% of memory CD4, and about 0.4% of memory CD8 clonotypes were shared across several donors. Even with the large sequencing depth, rarefaction of the sorted-subset datasets indicated that sequencing was incomplete. Because the study included only a small number of donors, the genetic and exposure-history diversity represented was limited. Compared with non-shared clonotypes, clonotypes shared by all four sorted-subset donors had higher generation probabilities. Larger estimated clonotype richness was generally found for naive subsets than for memory subsets. Pairwise subsampling indicated that sequencing depth was expected to affect the degree of clonotype sharing among donors.

For this clone: This receptor's antigen is unknown. No per-base quality is available; no much larger clone lies one base away.

TCR CDR3 regions were amplified from genomic DNA by multiplex PCR using the deep immunoSEQ assay. Extracted genomic DNA from each cell subset was distributed evenly across all wells of several immunoSEQ 96-well plates, and each plate was treated as a replicate. For sorted subsets, approximately 210 ng of genomic DNA, equivalent to 25,000 to 30,000 T cell genomes, went into each replicate PCR. The purified libraries were quantified using a Qubit 3.0 fluorometer, sized with a Bioanalyzer 2100, and then quantified again using the KAPA Library Quantification kit. Every immunoSEQ 96-well plate was sequenced on a separate single-read 150-cycle Illumina NextSeq 550 flow cell. Concerning the study's data processing: Because the immunoSEQ output held only junctional sequences and lacked quality scores, the filtering could not match the filtering applied to full-length reads. To assign V/J genes and CDR3, sequences were annotated using PyIR, a Python wrapper for IgBLAST v1.9, with IMGT germline references. Any read was removed if the V/J assignment was weak (E-value above 1e-6), the CDR3 was missing, or the read contained stop codons, out-of-frame junctions, or ambiguous translated residues. V3J clonotypes were defined as sequences sharing the same inferred V gene, J gene, and CDR3 amino acid sequence. To compute the percentage overlap between repertoires, the number of shared unique clonotypes was divided by the size of the smaller repertoire. RTK rarefaction, the Chao1 estimator, and Recon v2.1 estimates of unobserved clonotypes were used to assess repertoire richness. OLGA was used to compute generation probabilities for all TCRbeta clonotypes that the gDNA method yielded from several donors. What TCRdb holds here is the immuneACCESS table cut down to in-frame rearrangements. Part of the clones is not present; checked against another copy, under half of the missing clones reflect an unresolved V gene, and the others are unexplained. From that table come the V and J calls and clone size; the DNA was used to work out D and trimming. This sample lists hundreds of thousands of clones; roughly 96% were detected once. The top ten clonotypes cover less than 0.3% of the sample.

CD8 naive samples were CD45RO-negative cells positively selected for CCR7, giving a CD45RA+CCR7+ population that excluded TemRA cells. The donors were healthy, HIV-negative adults with no recently reported acute infections or vaccinations. Only Caucasian adults living in Nashville, Tennessee, USA were represented among the donors. Blood was collected by leukapheresis, and PBMCs were isolated by Ficoll-Histopaque density gradient centrifugation and then cryopreserved in liquid nitrogen vapor phase. Analytical flow cytometry was used to check the purity and quantity of every magnetically sorted T cell population. From each sorted fraction, genomic DNA was isolated and quantified by UV absorbance on a Nanodrop 2000c. Specimen: naive CD8+ T cells sorted from blood. The cell subset or site label of this sample denotes: CD45RA+CCR7+. This clonotype was obtained from a young man in good health.

CDR3 sequence: CASSPRTNTEAFF. The DNA sequence is given as TGTGCCAGCAGCCCCAGGACGAACACTGAAGCTTTCTTT. This chain is built from TRBV7-6 and TRBJ1-1; too little of a D gene remains to name it. At the junction V is shortened by 5 bases and J by 1 base, with 8 bases in between. CDR1 and CDR2, looked up from the germline V gene, are SGHVS and FNYEAQ. Reading from cysteine to phenylalanine, the CDR3 counts 13 amino acids. The kept DNA is CDR3 alone, 39 bases in frame from the first base.